This record concerns one T cell receptor (beta chain) sequence. Its antigen is unidentified. What was amplified from RNA transcripts were TCR beta CDR3 regions. The HTBI primer set was used in a first-round RT-PCR of the TCR CDR3. TCRdb passed the multiplex PCR reads through MiXCR, listing each CDR3 protein once. The sample includes a few hundred thousand distinct CDR3 sequences, approximately 15% of them seen just once. This sample is part of a study of T cells in Graves' hyperthyroidism and ophthalmopathy. Notes on the study in general: Among thyroid clonotypes expanded above 0.001, most also appeared in blood. The model foresaw ophthalmopathy a median roughly 6.5 months prior to onset.

Patients were aged 18 to 65, had disease duration under 2 months, and had newly diagnosed hyperthyroidism. Reasons for excluding patients were uncontrolled infection, other autoimmune disease, pregnancy or lactation. The CDR3 is made up of 14 amino acids. V lost 11 bases to trimming and J lost 2 bases, with 19 bases between them. Germline CDR1 is MNHEY and CDR2 is SVGEGT. Sequenced sample: blood. The gene calls are TRBV6-2 or TRBV6-3 and TRBJ2-7, with D maybe TRBD2 (6 bases). The sequence was collected from a middle-aged woman with Graves' hyperthyroidism. The DNA of the CDR3 is TGTGCCGCAATCCCGCGGGGAATGCCCTACGAGCAGTACTTC. Translation: CAAIPRGMPYEQYF.